Given below is one T cell receptor (beta chain) in context. As yet, its antigen is unknown. Germline loops: CDR1 MNHEY, CDR2 SVGAGI. Deletions cut 1 base from V and 0 bases from J, with 13 bases between. CDR3 size: 17 residues. This entry is derived from a study of identical twins. All donors were healthy Caucasians. The study, taken as a whole, reports: When twins shared out-of-frame alpha sequences, those sequences had excess low generation probability. Models predicted less out-of-frame TCR alpha sharing in monozygotic twins than was found.

Template switching, a step in the protocol, added a universal primer site, and cDNA carried unique molecular identifiers. TCRdb recomputed calls from the 5' RACE reads with MiXCR, one row per CDR3 protein. Of about 210,000 distinct CDR3 sequences listed, around 10% are singletons. The source of this sequence is a woman between 18 and 29 years old in good health. The sequenced material came from memory (CD45RO+) T cells sorted from blood. The chain has TRBV6-5 and TRBJ2-1, with unresolved D. CDR3 nucleotide sequence: TGTGCCAGCAGTTACTTGGGTCCAGCGTCCTCCTACAATGAGCAGTTCTTC. Its translation is CASSYLGPASSYNEQFF.